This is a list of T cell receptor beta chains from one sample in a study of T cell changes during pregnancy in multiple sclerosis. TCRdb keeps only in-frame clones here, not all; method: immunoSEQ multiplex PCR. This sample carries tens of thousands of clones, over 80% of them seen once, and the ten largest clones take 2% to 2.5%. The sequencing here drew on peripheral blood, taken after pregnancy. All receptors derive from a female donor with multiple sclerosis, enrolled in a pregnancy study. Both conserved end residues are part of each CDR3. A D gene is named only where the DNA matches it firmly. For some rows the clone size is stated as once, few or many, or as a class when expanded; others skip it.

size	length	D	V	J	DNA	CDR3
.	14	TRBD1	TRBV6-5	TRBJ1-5	TGTGCCAGCAGACGCGGGACAGGCGATCAGCCCCAGCATTTT	CASRRGTGDQPQHF
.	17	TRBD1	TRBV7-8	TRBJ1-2	TGTGCCAGCAGCTTAGCGCAGTTAGGGGGCGGTAACTATGGCTACACCTTC	CASSLAQLGGGNYGYTF
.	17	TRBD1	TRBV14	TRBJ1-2	TGTGCCAGCAGCCAAGACAGGGGGCTGGGTTGGAACTATGGCTACACCTTC	CASSQDRGLGWNYGYTF
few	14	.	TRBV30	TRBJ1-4	TGTGCCTGGAACGGGTTTTCAACTAATGAAAAACTGTTTTTT	CAWNGFSTNEKLFF
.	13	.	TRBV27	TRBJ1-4	TGTGCCAGCAGTTTAACTGGTGCGGCAAAACTGTTTTTT	CASSLTGAAKLFF
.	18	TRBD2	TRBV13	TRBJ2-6	TGTGCCAGCAGCAGACAGCCGCGGGGGACCTCTGGGGCCAACGTCCTGACTTTC	CASSRQPRGTSGANVLTF
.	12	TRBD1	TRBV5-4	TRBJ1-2	TGTGCCAGCAGTTTCGACAGGGGGCAGCGCACCTTC	CASSFDRGQRTF
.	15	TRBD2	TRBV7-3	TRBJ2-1	TGTGCCAGCAGCTTAAATGGGCTAGCGGGGGGTGAGCAGTTCTTC	CASSLNGLAGGEQFF
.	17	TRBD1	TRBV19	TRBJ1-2	TGTGCCACAACCCTCGTGGGGACAGGGGGCTTTATCTATGGCTACACCTTC	CATTLVGTGGFIYGYTF
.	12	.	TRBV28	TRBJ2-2	TGTGCCAGCAGTTTACCGACCGGGGAGCTGTTTTTT	CASSLPTGELFF
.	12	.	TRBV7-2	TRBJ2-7	TGTGCCAGCAGCCCCAGGGGTGACGAGCAGTACTTC	CASSPRGDEQYF
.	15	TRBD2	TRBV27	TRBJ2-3	TGTGCCAGCAGCCGAAGCGGGGGGAGCACAGATACGCAGTATTTT	CASSRSGGSTDTQYF
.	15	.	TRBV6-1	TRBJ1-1	TGTGCCAGCAGCAGGGGCCCGGATCGGGGCACTGAAGCTTTCTTT	CASSRGPDRGTEAFF
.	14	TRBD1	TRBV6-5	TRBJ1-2	TGTGCCAGCAGCTCATGGACAGGGGGCGACGGCTACACCTTC	CASSSWTGGDGYTF
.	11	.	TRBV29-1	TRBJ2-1	TGCAGCGTTACGACAGACAATGAGCAGTTCTTC	CSVTTDNEQFF
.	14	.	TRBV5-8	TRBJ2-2	TGTGCCAGCAGCTTTCACAGGGAGACCGGGGAGCTGTTTTTT	CASSFHRETGELFF
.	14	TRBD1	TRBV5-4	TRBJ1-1	TGTGCCAGCAGCTTGGGGACAGGGATGACTGAAGCTTTCTTT	CASSLGTGMTEAFF
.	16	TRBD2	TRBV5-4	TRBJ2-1	TGTGCCAGCAGCCTGTGGCGGGAGAGCTCCTACAATGAGCAGTTCTTC	CASSLWRESSYNEQFF